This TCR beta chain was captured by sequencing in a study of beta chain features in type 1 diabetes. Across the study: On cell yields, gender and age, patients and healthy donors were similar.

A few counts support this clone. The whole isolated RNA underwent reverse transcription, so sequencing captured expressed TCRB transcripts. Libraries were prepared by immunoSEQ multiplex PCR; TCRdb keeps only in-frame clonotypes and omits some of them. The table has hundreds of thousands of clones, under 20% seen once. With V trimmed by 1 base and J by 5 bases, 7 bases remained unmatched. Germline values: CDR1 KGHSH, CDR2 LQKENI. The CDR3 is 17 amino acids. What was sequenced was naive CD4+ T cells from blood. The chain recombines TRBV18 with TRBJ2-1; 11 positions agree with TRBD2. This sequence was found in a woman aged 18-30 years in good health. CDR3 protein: CASSPRTSGPSHNEQFF. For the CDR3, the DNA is TGTGCCAGCTCACCACGGACTAGCGGGCCCTCGCACAATGAGCAGTTCTTC. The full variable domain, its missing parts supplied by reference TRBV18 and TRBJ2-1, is NAGVMQNPRHLVRRRGQEARLRCSPMKGHSHVYWYRQLPEEGLKFMVYLQKENIIDESGMPKERFSAEFPKEGPSILRIQQVVRGDSAAYFCASSPRTSGPSHNEQFFGPGTRLTVL.